A single sample gave rise to the 5 T cell receptor beta chains below, sequenced in a study of identical twins. TCRdb redid the calling of the 5' RACE reads with MiXCR, one entry per CDR3 protein. Here the sample spans hundreds of thousands of distinct CDR3 sequences, under 9% being singletons. The same sample was also used in a study of yellow fever vaccine responses in identical twins.

The sequencing sample was made of memory (CD45RO+) T cells sorted from blood. The receptors here all came from a woman aged 18-29 years in good health.

The chain is built from TRBV10-2 and TRBJ1-1; unclear D gene. The CDR3 spans 16 residues. Trimming removed 3 bases at V and 4 bases at J, with 18 bases between. Germline CDR1 and CDR2: WSHSY and SAAADI. The chain's CDR3 is CASSDRGLLVSTEAFF. The DNA of the CDR3 is TGCGCCAGCAGTGACCGAGGACTCCTGGTTAGCACTGAAGCTTTCTTT.

The rearrangement uses TRBV11-2 and TRBJ2-7; 11 bases agree with TRBD2. This CDR3 is 14 amino acids long. CDR1 is SGHAT, CDR2 FQNNGV, per germline. Losses at the gene ends were 4 bases for V and 6 bases for J; bases not matched to a gene: 5. The CDR3 spells CASSSLAGGFEQYF. CDR3 coding DNA: TGTGCCAGCAGCTCTCTAGCGGGAGGTTTCGAGCAGTACTTC.

This clonotype was observed many times. J is TRBJ2-1 and V is TRBV6-4; 11 bases align to TRBD2. With V trimmed by 2 bases and J by 5 bases, 2 bases remained unmatched. The length of the CDR3 is 15 residues. Germline-derived CDR1 and CDR2 are MRHNA and SNTAGT. In DNA form, the CDR3 reads TGTGCCAGCAGTGACCTAGCGGGGGGTAACAATGAGCAGTTCTTC. It yields the protein CASSDLAGGNNEQFF.

The V call is TRBV27, the J call TRBJ2-1, with D unclear. Germline assignment: CDR1 MNHEY and CDR2 SMNVEV (reference sequence). The CDR3 consists of 13 residues. The V gene lost 3 bases and the J gene lost 0 bases, with 3 bases spanning the gap. CDR3 sequence: CASSFSSYNEQFF. CDR3 DNA: TGTGCCAGCAGTTTTAGCTCCTACAATGAGCAGTTCTTC.

This clonotype was detected a few times. The genes are TRBV15 and TRBJ1-6; TRBD1 matches 7 bases. V shed 7 bases, J shed 6 bases, and the junction held 6 bases outside the gene matches. Per the germline V gene, CDR1 is LNHNV and CDR2 is YYDKDF (reference sequence). CDR3 size: 14 residues. The CDR3 sequence is CATTPGQTNSPLHF. The CDR3 nucleotides are TGTGCCACCACTCCGGGACAGACTAATTCACCCCTCCACTTT.